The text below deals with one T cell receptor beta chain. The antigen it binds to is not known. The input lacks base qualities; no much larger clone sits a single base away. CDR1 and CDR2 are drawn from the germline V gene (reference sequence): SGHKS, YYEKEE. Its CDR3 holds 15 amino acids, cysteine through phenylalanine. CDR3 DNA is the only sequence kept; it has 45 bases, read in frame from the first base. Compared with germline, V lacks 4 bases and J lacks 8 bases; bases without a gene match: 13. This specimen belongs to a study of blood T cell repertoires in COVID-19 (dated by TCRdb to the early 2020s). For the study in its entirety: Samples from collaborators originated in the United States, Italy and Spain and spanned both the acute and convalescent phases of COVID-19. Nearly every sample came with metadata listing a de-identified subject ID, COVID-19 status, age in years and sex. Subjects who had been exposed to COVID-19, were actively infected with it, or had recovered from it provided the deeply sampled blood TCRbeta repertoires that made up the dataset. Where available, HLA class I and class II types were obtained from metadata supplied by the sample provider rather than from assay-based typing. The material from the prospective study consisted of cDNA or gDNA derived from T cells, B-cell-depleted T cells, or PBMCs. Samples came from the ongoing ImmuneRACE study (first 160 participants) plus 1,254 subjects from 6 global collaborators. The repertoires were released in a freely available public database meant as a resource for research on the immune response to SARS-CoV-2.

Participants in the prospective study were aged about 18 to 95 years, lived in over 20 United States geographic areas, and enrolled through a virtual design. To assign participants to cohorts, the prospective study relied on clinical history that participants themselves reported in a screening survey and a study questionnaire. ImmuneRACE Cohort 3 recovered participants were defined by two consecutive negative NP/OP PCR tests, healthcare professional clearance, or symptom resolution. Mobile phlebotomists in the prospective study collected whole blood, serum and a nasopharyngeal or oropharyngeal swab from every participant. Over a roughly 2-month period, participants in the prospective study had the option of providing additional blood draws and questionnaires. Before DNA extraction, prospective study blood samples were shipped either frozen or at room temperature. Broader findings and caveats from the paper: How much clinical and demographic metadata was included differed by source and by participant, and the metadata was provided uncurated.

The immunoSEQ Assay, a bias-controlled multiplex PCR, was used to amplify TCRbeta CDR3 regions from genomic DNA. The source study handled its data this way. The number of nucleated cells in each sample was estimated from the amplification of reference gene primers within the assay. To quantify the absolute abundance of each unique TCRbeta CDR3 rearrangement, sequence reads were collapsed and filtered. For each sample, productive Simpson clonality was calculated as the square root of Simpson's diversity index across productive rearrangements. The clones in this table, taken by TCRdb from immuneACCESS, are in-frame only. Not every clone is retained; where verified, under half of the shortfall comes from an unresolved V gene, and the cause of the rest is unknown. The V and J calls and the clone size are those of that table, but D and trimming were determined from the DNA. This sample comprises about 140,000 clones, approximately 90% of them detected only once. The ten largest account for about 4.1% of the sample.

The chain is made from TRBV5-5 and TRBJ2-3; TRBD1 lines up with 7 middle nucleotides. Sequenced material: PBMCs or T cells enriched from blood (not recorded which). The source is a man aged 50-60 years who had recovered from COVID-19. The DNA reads TGTGCCAGCAGCCCAGTTACACGACAGGGAGTTACGCAGTATTTT. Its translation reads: CASSPVTRQGVTQYF.